Each of the 27 T cell receptor beta chains below was sequenced from the same sample in a study (dated by TCRdb to about 2015). Library method: 5' RACE. The data were produced on an Illumina MiSeq. TCRdb cleaned the public reads at Q25 with fastp, built clones with MiXCR and kept in-frame beta chains. Rows merge per CDR3 protein into single entries with the most common DNA and genes. The sample table records some 32,000 distinct CDR3 sequences; approximately 25% of these occur just once. The top ten clonotypes cover around 4.5% of the sample. What was sequenced was memory CD4+ T cells sorted from blood. This specimen's cell subset or site label, per the study, means: memory CD4+ T cells, CD4+CD45RO+CD25-. The receptors come from a female donor with breast cancer.

The chain links TRBV6-2 or TRBV6-3 to TRBJ1-5; the match to TRBD1 covers 10 bases. In germline, CDR1 is MNHEY, CDR2 SVGEGT. Losses at the gene ends were 5 bases for V and 4 bases for J; bases not matched to a gene: 5. The CDR3 sequence is 15 residues long. CDR3 loop: CASSRPGQGNQPQHF. In nucleotides, the CDR3 is TGTGCCAGCAGTCGCCCGGGACAGGGGAATCAGCCCCAGCATTTT.

This clonotype has at least ten counts. V usage is TRBV7-9 and J usage is TRBJ2-7; 7 bases match TRBD1. The germline CDR1 and CDR2 sequences are SEHNR and FQNEAQ (reference sequence). This CDR3 is 13 amino acids long. The V and J ends lost 4 bases and 3 bases, in that order; junction bases with no gene match: 3. CDR3 in DNA: TGTGCCAGCAGCTCTAGGGACAGCTACGAGCAGTACTTC. Protein: CASSSRDSYEQYF.

This clonotype showed up just a few times. V gene TRBV7-2 combines with J gene TRBJ2-5; TRBD1 is a possible D gene (5 bases). The CDR3 covers 14 residues. CDR1 SGHTA and CDR2 FQGNSA come from the germline V gene. V was pared by 2 bases and J by 5 bases, with 12 bases between. The CDR3 protein is CASSLSRVLETQYF. Here the CDR3 DNA reads TGTGCCAGCAGCTTATCCAGGGTTTTGGAGACCCAGTACTTC. The full variable domain, rest sourced from reference TRBV7-2 and TRBJ2-5, is GAGVSQSPSNKVTEKGKDVELRCDPISGHTALYWYRQSLGQGLEFLIYFQGNSAPDKSGLPSDRFSAERTGGSVSTLTIQRTQQEDSAVYLCASSLSRVLETQYFGPGTRLLVL.

This clonotype was recorded at least ten times. The chain employs TRBV20-1 and TRBJ1-6, with D perhaps TRBD1 (5 bases). The V gene's germline CDR1 is DFQATT and CDR2 SNEGSKA (reference sequence). This CDR3 has 13 residues. Between the trimmed V and J ends, which lost 3 bases and 6 bases, there was a span of 9 bases. The CDR3 region has the DNA TGCAGTGCTAGGGGGACCGTTAATTCACCCCTCCACTTT. It encodes CSARGTVNSPLHF.

This clonotype was recorded only once. Here the CDR3 reads CASRTKDRELFF. Written as DNA, the CDR3 is TGTGCCAGCAGGACCAAGGACAGGGAGCTGTTTTTT. The V gene is TRBV2, the J gene TRBJ2-2; D is possibly TRBD1 (5 bases). Trimming removed 6 bases at V and 9 bases at J, with 11 bases between. The length of the CDR3 is 12 residues. Germline V CDR1 and CDR2: SNHLY, FYNNEI.

In this sample, this clonotype turned up a few times. The genes are TRBV27 and TRBJ2-5; D may be TRBD1 (6 bases). V lost 4 bases and J 5 bases, leaving 14 bases between the germline ends. Germline V lookup: CDR1 MNHEY, CDR2 SMNVEV (reference sequence). This CDR3 is built from 14 residues. In DNA form, the CDR3 reads TGTGCCAGCAGTTGGGGGCAGGGACGGGAGACCCAGTACTTC. Amino acid sequence: CASSWGQGRETQYF.

This chain joins TRBV7-8 and TRBJ2-7; 7 bases match TRBD1. CDR1 is SGHVS, CDR2 FQNEAQ, per germline. This CDR3 is 14 amino acids long. The trim removed 0 bases at V and 11 bases at J, leaving 10 bases unmatched. The CDR3 sequence: CASSLADDWQGEYF. In DNA form, the CDR3 reads TGTGCCAGCAGCTTAGCAGACGATTGGCAGGGGGAGTACTTC.

This clonotype was counted only a few times. V usage is TRBV6-6 and J usage is TRBJ1-1; a possible D gene is TRBD1 (6 bases). Trimming took off 1 base at V and 6 bases at J, with 27 bases between the two ends. Germline V CDR1 and CDR2: MNHNY, SVGAGI (reference sequence). The CDR3 is made up of 19 amino acids. The CDR3 region is CASSYYPRGGARDVAEAFF. CDR3 in DNA: TGTGCCAGCAGTTACTACCCGAGAGGGGGAGCCAGAGACGTGGCTGAAGCTTTCTTT.

A few counts support this clonotype. This rearrangement joins TRBV11-1 to TRBJ1-5; TRBD1 aligns across 9 bases. The junction had 9 bases not matched to a gene; V was cut back by 4 bases and J by 2 bases. There are 17 residues in the CDR3. Per germline, CDR1 SGHAT and CDR2 FQDESV (reference sequence). CDR3 bases: TGTGCCAGCAGCTCGATCTACAGGGGGCAGCGCAATCAGCCCCAGCATTTT. Translating gives CASSSIYRGQRNQPQHF.

The chain uses TRBV7-6 and TRBJ1-4, with 7 bases identical to TRBD1. V shed 4 bases, J shed 7 bases, and the junction held 15 bases outside the gene matches. This CDR3 spans 17 amino acids. Germline values: CDR1 SGHVS, CDR2 FNYEAQ. Written as DNA, the CDR3 is TGTGCCAGCAGCTACTGGGACGCTCAAGAGGGGGCTGAAAAACTGTTTTTT. Protein: CASSYWDAQEGAEKLFF.

V usage is TRBV5-1 and J usage is TRBJ1-2, with TRBD1 as a possible D gene (6 bases). The germline CDR1 and CDR2 sequences are SGHRS and YFSETQ. V lost 3 bases, J lost 3 bases, and 18 bases lay in between. The CDR3 runs 16 residues. The CDR3 coding sequence is TGCGCCAGCAGCTCCGGGGGGCAGGCTGGTTACTATGGCTACACCTTC. The encoded protein is CASSSGGQAGYYGYTF.

This clonotype was counted many times. This CDR3 is CASSLALYNEQFF. DNA of the CDR3: TGCGCCAGCAGCTTGGCTCTTTACAATGAGCAGTTCTTC. The gene calls are TRBV5-1 and TRBJ2-1; no clear D gene. Trimming took off 0 bases at V and 4 bases at J, with 5 bases between the two ends. Germline V gene sequence: CDR1 SGHRS, CDR2 YFSETQ. The CDR3 sequence is 13 residues long.

To note about this clonotype: A much larger clonotype is one base distant, so this may be a read error. Here the CDR3 omits its conserved ending phenylalanine or tryptophan, so a read error is the likely source. The rearrangement joins TRBV27 to TRBJ2-5, with a tentative D call TRBD2 (6 bases). Germline V gene sequence: CDR1 MNHEY, CDR2 SMNVEV (reference sequence). V was trimmed by 2 bases and J by 5 bases, leaving 12 bases between them. The CDR3 is 14 residues long. CDR3 sequence: CASSLGGAGETQYL. The CDR3 nucleotides read TGTGCCAGCAGTTTAGGCGGGGCGGGGGAGACCCAGTACCTC.

To note about this clonotype: It is unclear where the CDR3 begins or ends on the DNA, so no DNA is shown, and the CDR3 is as TCRdb lists it. CDR3 residues: CASSKVGRGATQYF. The rearrangement uses TRBV21-1 and TRBJ2-5; TRBD1, the D gene given by the table, was not confirmed from the DNA. TRBV21-1 is tagged as a pseudogene. The CDR3 has 14 residues if both end residues are counted.

V gene TRBV7-8 combines with J gene TRBJ1-5, with D tentatively TRBD1 (5 bases). Germline lookup yields CDR1 SGHVS and CDR2 FQNEAQ. This CDR3 comprises 15 residues. Trimming shortened V by 1 base and J by 6 bases, and 13 bases separated the two germline ends. This CDR3 reads CASSLVEGFSQPQHF. CDR3 bases: TGTGCCAGCAGCTTAGTAGAGGGGTTTAGTCAGCCCCAGCATTTT.

About this clonotype itself: A clone one base away is much larger, so this may be a read error. This is likely a read error, given that the CDR3 carries no conserved phenylalanine or tryptophan at its end. The chain links TRBV27 to TRBJ2-1; D uncertain. The CDR3 runs to 12 residues. CDR1 is MNHEY and CDR2 is SMNVEV in the germline V gene (reference sequence). The V end lost 5 bases, the J end lost 9 bases, and 11 bases lay between the germline ends. CDR3 loop: CASSPADGEQFL. The CDR3 DNA reads TGTGCCAGCAGTCCGGCCGATGGTGAGCAGTTCCTC.

There are many counts of this clonotype. The rearrangement uses TRBV5-6 and TRBJ2-1; no clear D. Germline loops: CDR1 SGHDT, CDR2 YYEEEE. Trimming shortened V by 3 bases and J by 6 bases, and 4 bases separated the two germline ends. The CDR3 loop spans 11 amino acids. CDR3 in DNA: TGTGCCAGCAGCTGGACCAATGAGCAGTTCTTC. Its protein is CASSWTNEQFF.

This clonotype came up many times. This chain joins TRBV7-9 and TRBJ2-2; D not resolved. CDR1 and CDR2 (germline): SEHNR, FQNEAQ (reference sequence). Trimming took off 5 bases at V and 6 bases at J, with 13 bases between the two ends. CDR3 length: 14 amino acids. CDR3 sequence (DNA): TGTGCCAGCAGCCTCGGACCCGTGTCCGGGGAGCTGTTTTTT. Translating it yields CASSLGPVSGELFF.

This clonotype has ten or more counts. This chain joins TRBV6-5 and TRBJ2-5, with 7 bases matching TRBD2. Trimming cost V 3 bases and J 3 bases; bases outside gene matches: 4. CDR3 size: 14 residues. The V gene's germline CDR1 is MNHEY and CDR2 SVGAGI. CDR3 sequence: CASSYWGGKETQYF. The CDR3 DNA sequence: TGTGCCAGCAGTTATTGGGGGGGAAAAGAGACCCAGTACTTC.

This chain uses TRBV20-1 with TRBJ2-2; D ambiguous. The V end lost 6 bases, the J end lost 7 bases, and 12 bases lay between the germline ends. This CDR3 is built from 12 residues. Germline lookup yields CDR1 DFQATT and CDR2 SNEGSKA (reference sequence). In DNA form, the CDR3 reads TGCAGTGCCCCCTCGGTGTACGGGGAGCTGTTTTTT. Its protein is CSAPSVYGELFF.

V is TRBV4-3 and J is TRBJ2-7; D may be TRBD2 (5 bases). V was clipped by 1 base and J by 4 bases, with 11 bases between them. CDR1 and CDR2 (germline): LGHNA, YSLEER. The CDR3 is made up of 14 amino acids. CDR3 in DNA: TGCGCCAGCAGCCAAGGGGTAGCGCTGTACGAGCAGTACTTC. It is translated as CASSQGVALYEQYF.

The J gene is TRBJ2-5, the V gene TRBV7-3; no clear D. CDR3 length equals 13 residues. The germline V and J ends were trimmed by 6 bases and 4 bases, with 12 bases remaining between them. Germline V gene lookup returns CDR1 SGHTA and CDR2 FQGTGA. The CDR3 sequence: CASSPLLGETQYF. The CDR3 DNA is TGTGCCAGCAGTCCTCTGTTAGGAGAGACCCAGTACTTC.

The genes are TRBV27 and TRBJ2-1; 10 bases fit TRBD2. Germline lookup yields CDR1 MNHEY and CDR2 SMNVEV (reference sequence). V shed 5 bases and J 8 bases; nucleotides not matched to a gene: 9. CDR3 length: 15 amino acids. CDR3 coding DNA: TGTGCCAGCAGTCTCGGCGCTAGCGGGGGTTATGAGCAGTTCTTC. It translates to CASSLGASGGYEQFF.

This clonotype has only a few counts. The chain couples TRBV15 to TRBJ1-1; D remains unclear. The V and J ends lost 4 bases and 1 base respectively, with 10 bases between them. CDR1 is LNHNV and CDR2 is YYDKDF in the germline V gene (reference sequence). This CDR3 comprises 14 residues. CDR3 protein: CATSTGRTNTEAFF. The CDR3 DNA follows: TGTGCCACCAGCACCGGACGGACGAACACTGAAGCTTTCTTT. Together with reference TRBV15 and TRBJ1-1, the CDR3 gives the full variable domain: DAMVIQNPRYQVTQFGKPVTLSCSQTLNHNVMYWYQQKSSQAPKLLFHYYDKDFNNEADTPDNFQSRRPNTSFCFLDIRSPGLGDTAMYLCATSTGRTNTEAFFGQGTRLTVV.

This clonotype was seen at least ten times. V usage is TRBV29-1 and J usage is TRBJ2-7; D is undetermined. Germline V gene data show CDR1 as SQVTM and CDR2 as ANQGSEA. The germline V and J ends were trimmed by 6 bases and 2 bases, with 17 bases remaining between them. CDR3 length: 14 amino acids. CDR3 loop: CSVALEAFAYEQYF. CDR3 bases: TGCAGCGTAGCTCTAGAGGCTTTCGCCTACGAGCAGTACTTC.

This clonotype counts as medium-sized. J is TRBJ1-1 and V is TRBV6-5; unclear D gene. The CDR3 extends over 14 amino acids. Trimming cost V 6 bases and J 1 base, with 12 bases left between them. Germline values: CDR1 MNHEY, CDR2 SVGAGI. The CDR3 sequence: CASSKDGPNTEAFF. The CDR3 DNA reads TGTGCCAGCAGCAAAGACGGGCCGAACACTGAAGCTTTCTTT.

This clonotype was counted a few times. The rearrangement joins TRBV7-9 to TRBJ2-7; tentatively, D is TRBD1 (6 bases). CDR1 and CDR2 (germline): SEHNR, FQNEAQ (reference sequence). There are 14 residues in the CDR3. V shed 5 bases and J shed 6 bases, with 17 bases lying between them. Here the CDR3 DNA reads TGTGCCAGCAGCCCTATTTTGGGGGCGAGCGAGCAGTACTTC. This translates into CASSPILGASEQYF.